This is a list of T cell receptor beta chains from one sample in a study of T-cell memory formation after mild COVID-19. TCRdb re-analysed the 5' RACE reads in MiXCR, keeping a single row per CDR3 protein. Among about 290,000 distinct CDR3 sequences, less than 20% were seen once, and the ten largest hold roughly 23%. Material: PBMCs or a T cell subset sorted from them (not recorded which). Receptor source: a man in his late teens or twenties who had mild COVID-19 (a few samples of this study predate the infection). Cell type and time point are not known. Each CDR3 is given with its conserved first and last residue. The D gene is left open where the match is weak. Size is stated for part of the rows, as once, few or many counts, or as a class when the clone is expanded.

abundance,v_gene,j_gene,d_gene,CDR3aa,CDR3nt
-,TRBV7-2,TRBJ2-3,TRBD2,CASRKGLAEVDTQYF,TGTGCCAGCAGAAAGGGACTAGCGGAGGTAGATACGCAGTATTTT
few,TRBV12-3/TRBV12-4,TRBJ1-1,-,CASSLEEGPPVKAFF,TGTGCCAGCAGTTTAGAAGAGGGGCCCCCCGTTAAAGCTTTCTTT
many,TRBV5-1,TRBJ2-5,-,CASSFSDITETQYF,TGCGCCAGCAGCTTCTCTGACATAACGGAGACCCAGTACTTC
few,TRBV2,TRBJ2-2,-,CASSYEGTGELFF,TGTGCCAGCAGTTATGAGGGGACCGGGGAGCTGTTTTTT
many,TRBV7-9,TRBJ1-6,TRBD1,CASSLQGAGSPLHF,TGTGCCAGCAGCTTGCAGGGGGCGGGTTCACCCCTCCACTTT
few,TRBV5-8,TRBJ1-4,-,CASSLTRTVSNEKLFF,TGTGCCAGCAGCTTGACCAGAACAGTTTCTAATGAAAAACTGTTTTTT
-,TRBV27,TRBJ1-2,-,CASSSERLRDGPINYGYTF,TGTGCCAGCAGTTCGGAACGTCTGAGGGACGGGCCTATTAACTATGGCTACACCTTC
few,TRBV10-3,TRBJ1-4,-,CAISGLNEKLFF,TGTGCCATCAGTGGGCTAAATGAAAAACTGTTTTTT
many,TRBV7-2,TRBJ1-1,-,CASSLRGASTEAFF,TGTGCCAGCAGCTTACGGGGTGCGAGCACTGAAGCTTTCTTT
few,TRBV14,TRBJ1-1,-,CASSQDGGALTEAFF,TGTGCCAGCAGCCAAGATGGGGGGGCGCTCACTGAAGCTTTCTTT
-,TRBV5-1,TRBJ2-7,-,CASREGRVVYEQYF,TGCGCCAGCAGGGAAGGCAGGGTTGTCTACGAGCAGTACTTC
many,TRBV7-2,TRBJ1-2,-,CASSPDGYGYTF,TGTGCCAGCAGCCCGGACGGCTATGGCTACACCTTC
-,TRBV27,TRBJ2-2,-,CASSRPGRLTGELFF,TGTGCCAGCAGCCGCCCGGGACGACTGACCGGGGAGCTGTTTTTT
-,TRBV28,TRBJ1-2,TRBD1,CASSLGQGRNYGYTF,TGTGCCAGCAGTTTGGGACAGGGACGTAACTATGGCTACACCTTC
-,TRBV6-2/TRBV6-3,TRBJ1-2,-,CASSYVGLGGYTF,TGTGCCAGCAGTTACGTGGGGCTCGGCGGCTACACCTTC
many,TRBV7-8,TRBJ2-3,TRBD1,CASSHRGGRDTQYF,TGTGCCAGCAGCCACAGGGGCGGTAGAGATACGCAGTATTTT
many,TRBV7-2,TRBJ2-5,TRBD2,CASSLAPSGGETQYF,TGTGCCAGCAGCTTAGCTCCTAGCGGGGGTGAGACCCAGTACTTC
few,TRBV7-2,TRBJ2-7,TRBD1,CASSSGTGAGEQYF,TGTGCCAGCAGCTCCGGGACAGGGGCTGGCGAGCAGTACTTC
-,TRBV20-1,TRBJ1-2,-,CSARGALYGNYGYTF,TGCAGTGCTAGAGGAGCACTCTACGGCAACTATGGCTACACCTTC
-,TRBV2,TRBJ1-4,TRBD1,CASRYRQGSSEKLFF,TGTGCCAGCAGATACCGACAGGGATCCTCTGAAAAACTGTTTTTT